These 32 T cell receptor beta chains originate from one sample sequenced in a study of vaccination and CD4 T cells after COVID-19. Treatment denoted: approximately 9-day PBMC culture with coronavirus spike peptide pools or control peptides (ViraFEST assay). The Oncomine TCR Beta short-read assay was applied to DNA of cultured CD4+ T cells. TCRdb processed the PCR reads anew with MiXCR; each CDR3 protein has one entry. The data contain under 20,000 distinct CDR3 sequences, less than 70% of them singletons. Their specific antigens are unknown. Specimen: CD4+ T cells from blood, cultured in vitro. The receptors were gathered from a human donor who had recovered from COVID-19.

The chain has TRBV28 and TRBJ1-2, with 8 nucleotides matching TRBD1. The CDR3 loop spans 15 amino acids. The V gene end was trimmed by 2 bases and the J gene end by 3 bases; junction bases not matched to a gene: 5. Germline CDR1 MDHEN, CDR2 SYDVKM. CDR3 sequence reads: CASSLHAGGDYGYTF. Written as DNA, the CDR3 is TGTGCCAGCAGTTTACACGCAGGGGGCGACTATGGCTACACCTTC.

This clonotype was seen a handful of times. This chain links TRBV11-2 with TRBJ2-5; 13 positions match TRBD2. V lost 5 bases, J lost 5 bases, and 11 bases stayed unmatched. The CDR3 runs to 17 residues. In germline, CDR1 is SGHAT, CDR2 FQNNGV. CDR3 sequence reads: CASSRDPGLAGSETQYF. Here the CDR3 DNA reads TGTGCCAGCAGCAGAGACCCGGGACTAGCGGGGTCGGAGACCCAGTACTTC.

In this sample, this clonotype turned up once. The CDR3 DNA is TGTGCCAGCAGTTTAAGTTCCGGTCTCTATGGCTACACCTTC. It specifies CASSLSSGLYGYTF. The V call is TRBV27, the J call TRBJ1-2; unclear D gene. Trimming left V 2 bases short and J 4 bases short, with 11 bases between. The CDR3 runs to 14 residues. The V gene's germline CDR1 is MNHEY and CDR2 SMNVEV (reference sequence).

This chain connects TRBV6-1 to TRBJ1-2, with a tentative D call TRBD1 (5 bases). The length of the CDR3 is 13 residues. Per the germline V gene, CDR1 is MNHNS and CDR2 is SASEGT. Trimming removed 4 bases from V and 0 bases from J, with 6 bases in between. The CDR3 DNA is TGTGCCAGCAGTGCGGGGGCTAACTATGGCTACACCTTC. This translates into CASSAGANYGYTF.

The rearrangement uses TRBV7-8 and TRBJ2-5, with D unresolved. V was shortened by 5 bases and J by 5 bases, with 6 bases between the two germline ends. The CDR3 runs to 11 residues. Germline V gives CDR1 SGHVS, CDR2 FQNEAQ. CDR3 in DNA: TGTGCCAGCAGCCTTTCGGAGACCCAGTACTTC. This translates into CASSLSETQYF.

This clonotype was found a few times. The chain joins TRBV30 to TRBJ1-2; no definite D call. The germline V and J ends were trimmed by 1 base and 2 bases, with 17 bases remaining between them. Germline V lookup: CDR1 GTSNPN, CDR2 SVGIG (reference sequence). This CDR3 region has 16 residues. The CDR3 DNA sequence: TGTGCCTGGAGTGAAGGGCCTCTTCGAAGAAACTATGGCTACACCTTC. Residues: CAWSEGPLRRNYGYTF.

CDR3 amino acids: CASSRRGRGTDTQYF. For the CDR3, the DNA is TGTGCCAGCAGCCGTCGGGGGAGGGGCACAGATACGCAGTATTTT. The chain is built from TRBV5-4 and TRBJ2-3; 7 bases agree with TRBD2. The CDR3 covers 15 residues. Trimming at V came to 4 bases and at J to 1 base, leaving 6 bases not matched to a gene. Germline assignment: CDR1 SGHNT and CDR2 YYREEE (reference sequence).

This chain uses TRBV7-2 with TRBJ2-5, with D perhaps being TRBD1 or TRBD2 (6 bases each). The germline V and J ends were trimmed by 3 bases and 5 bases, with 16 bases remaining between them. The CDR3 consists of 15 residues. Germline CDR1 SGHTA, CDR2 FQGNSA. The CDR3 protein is CASSLRGAGLETQYF. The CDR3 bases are TGTGCCAGCAGCTTGAGGGGGGCCGGGTTGGAGACCCAGTACTTC.

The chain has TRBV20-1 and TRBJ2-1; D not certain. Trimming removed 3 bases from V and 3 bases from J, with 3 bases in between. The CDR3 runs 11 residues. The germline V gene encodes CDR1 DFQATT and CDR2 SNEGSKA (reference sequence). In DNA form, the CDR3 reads TGCAGTGCTAGGGACTACAATGAGCAGTTCTTC. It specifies CSARDYNEQFF.

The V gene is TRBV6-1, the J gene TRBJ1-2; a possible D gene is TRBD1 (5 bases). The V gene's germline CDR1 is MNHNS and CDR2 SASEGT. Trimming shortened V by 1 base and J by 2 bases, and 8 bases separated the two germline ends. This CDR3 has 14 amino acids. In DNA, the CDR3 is TGTGCCAGCAGTGAAGAGGGGACCAACTATGGCTACACCTTC. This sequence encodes CASSEEGTNYGYTF.

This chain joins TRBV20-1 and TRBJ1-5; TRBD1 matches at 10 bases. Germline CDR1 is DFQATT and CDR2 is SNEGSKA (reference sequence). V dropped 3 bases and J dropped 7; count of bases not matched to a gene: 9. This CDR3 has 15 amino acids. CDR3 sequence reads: CSARVPGTGAQPQHF. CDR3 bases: TGCAGTGCTAGGGTCCCCGGGACAGGGGCCCAGCCCCAGCATTTT.

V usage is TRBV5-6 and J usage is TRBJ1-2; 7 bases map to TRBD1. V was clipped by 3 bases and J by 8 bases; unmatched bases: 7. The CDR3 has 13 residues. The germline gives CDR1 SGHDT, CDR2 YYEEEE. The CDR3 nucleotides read TGTGCCAGCAGCTGGGACAGAGCTGGAGGCTACACCTTC. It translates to CASSWDRAGGYTF.

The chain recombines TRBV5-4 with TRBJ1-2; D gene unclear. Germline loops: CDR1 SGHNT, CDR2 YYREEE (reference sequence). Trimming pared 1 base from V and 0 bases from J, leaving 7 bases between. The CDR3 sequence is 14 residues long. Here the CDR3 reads CASSLPETNYGYTF. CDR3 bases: TGTGCCAGCAGCTTGCCGGAGACTAACTATGGCTACACCTTC. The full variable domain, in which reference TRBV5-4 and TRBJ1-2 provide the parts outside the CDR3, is ETGVTQSPTHLIKTRGQQVTLRCSSQSGHNTVSWYQQALGQGPQFIFQYYREEENGRGNFPPRFSGLQFPNYSSELNVNALELDDSALYLCASSLPETNYGYTFGSGTRLTVV.

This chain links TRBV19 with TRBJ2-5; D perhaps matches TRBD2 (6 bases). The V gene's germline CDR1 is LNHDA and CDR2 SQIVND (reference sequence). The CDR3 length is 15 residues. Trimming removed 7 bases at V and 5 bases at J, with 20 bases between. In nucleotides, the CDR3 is TGTGCCAGTACCCCATCACCACTAGCAGGGGAGACCCAGTACTTC. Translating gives CASTPSPLAGETQYF.

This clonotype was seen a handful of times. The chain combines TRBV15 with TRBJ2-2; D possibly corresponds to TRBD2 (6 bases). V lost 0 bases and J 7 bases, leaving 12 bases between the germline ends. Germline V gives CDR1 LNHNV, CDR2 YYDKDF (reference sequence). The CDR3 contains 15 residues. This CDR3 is CATSRDGGEGGELFF. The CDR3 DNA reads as TGTGCCACCAGCAGAGATGGAGGGGAAGGCGGGGAGCTGTTTTTT.

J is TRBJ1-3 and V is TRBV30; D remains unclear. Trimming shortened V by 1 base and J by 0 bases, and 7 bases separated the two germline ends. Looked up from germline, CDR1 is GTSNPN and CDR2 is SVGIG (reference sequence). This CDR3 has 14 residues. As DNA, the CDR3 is TGTGCCTGGAGTGAGGGAGGCTCTGGAAACACCATATATTTT. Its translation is CAWSEGGSGNTIYF.

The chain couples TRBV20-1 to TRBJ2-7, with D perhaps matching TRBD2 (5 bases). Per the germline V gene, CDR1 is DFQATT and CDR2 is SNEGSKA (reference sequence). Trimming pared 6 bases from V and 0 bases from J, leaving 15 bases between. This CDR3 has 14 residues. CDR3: CSAGPRLSSYEQYF. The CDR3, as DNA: TGCAGTGCCGGGCCCAGACTAAGCTCCTACGAGCAGTACTTC.

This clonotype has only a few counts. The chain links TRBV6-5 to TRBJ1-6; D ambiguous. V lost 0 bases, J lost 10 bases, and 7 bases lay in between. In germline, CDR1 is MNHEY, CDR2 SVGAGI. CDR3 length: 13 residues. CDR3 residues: CASSYSGNSPLHF. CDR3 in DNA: TGTGCCAGCAGTTACTCCGGGAACTCACCCCTCCACTTT.

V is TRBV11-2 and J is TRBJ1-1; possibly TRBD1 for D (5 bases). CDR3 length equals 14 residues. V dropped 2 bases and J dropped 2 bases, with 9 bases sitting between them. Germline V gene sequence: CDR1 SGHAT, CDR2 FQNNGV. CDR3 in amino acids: CASSLSRANTEAFF. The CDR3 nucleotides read TGTGCCAGCAGCTTATCCAGGGCCAACACTGAAGCTTTCTTT.

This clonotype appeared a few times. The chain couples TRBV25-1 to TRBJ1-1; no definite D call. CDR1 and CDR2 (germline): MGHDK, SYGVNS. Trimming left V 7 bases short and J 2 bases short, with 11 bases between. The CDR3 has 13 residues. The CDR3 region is CASITESNTEAFF. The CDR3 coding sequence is TGTGCCAGCATAACGGAATCCAACACTGAAGCTTTCTTT.

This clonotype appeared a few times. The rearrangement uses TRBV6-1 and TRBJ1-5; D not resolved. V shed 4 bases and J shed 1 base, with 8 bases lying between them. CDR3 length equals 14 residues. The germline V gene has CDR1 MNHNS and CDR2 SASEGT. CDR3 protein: CASSAEKSNQPQHF. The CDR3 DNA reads TGTGCCAGCAGTGCGGAGAAAAGCAATCAGCCCCAGCATTTT.

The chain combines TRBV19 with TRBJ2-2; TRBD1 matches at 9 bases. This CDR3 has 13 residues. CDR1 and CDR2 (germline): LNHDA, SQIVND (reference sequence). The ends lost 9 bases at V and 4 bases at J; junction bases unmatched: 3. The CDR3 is CASGTGSTGELFF. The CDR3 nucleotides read TGTGCCAGCGGGACAGGGAGCACCGGGGAGCTGTTTTTT. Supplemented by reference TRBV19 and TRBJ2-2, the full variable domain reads DGGITQSPKYLFRKEGQNVTLSCEQNLNHDAMYWYRQDPGQGLRLIYYSQIVNDFQKGDIAEGYSVSREKKESFPLTVTSAQKNPTAFYLCASGTGSTGELFFGEGSRLTVL.

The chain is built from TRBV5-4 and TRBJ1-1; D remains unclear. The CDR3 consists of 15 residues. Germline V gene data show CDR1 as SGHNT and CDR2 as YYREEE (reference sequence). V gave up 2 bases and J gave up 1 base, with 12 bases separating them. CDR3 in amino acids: CASSLLSQPNTEAFF. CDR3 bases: TGTGCCAGCAGCTTATTGTCTCAGCCGAACACTGAAGCTTTCTTT.

CDR3 sequence: CASSFQQHGYTF. Written as DNA, the CDR3 is TGTGCCAGCAGTTTCCAACAACATGGCTACACCTTC. This sequence joins TRBV6-2 or TRBV6-3 and TRBJ1-2; D is unclear. The germline V and J ends were trimmed by 4 bases and 6 bases, with 9 bases remaining between them. This CDR3 spans 12 amino acids. Germline V CDR1 and CDR2: MNHEY, SVGEGT.

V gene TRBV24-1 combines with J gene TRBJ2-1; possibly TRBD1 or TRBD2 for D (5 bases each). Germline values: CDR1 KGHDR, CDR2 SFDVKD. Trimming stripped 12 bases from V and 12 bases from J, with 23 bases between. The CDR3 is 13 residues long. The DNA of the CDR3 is TGTGCCGCTGGGACGGCTAGAGCCCCTGGGCAGTTCTTC. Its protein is CAAGTARAPGQFF.

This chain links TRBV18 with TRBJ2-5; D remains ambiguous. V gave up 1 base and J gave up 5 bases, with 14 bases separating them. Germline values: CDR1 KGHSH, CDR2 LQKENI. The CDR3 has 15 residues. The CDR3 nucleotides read TGTGCCAGCTCACCACTGAGAAGGGATAGGGAGACCCAGTACTTC. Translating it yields CASSPLRRDRETQYF.

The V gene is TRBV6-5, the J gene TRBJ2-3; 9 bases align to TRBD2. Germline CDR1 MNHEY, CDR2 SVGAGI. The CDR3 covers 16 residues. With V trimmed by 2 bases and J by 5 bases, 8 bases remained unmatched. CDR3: CASSYGGSGGLDTQYF. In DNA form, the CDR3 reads TGTGCCAGCAGTTACGGGGGTAGCGGGGGTTTAGATACGCAGTATTTT.

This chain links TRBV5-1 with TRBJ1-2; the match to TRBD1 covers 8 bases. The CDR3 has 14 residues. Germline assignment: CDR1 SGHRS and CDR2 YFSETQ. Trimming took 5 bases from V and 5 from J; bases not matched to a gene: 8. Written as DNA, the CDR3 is TGCGCCAGCAGTAGCGGACAGGGCAGTTATGGCTACACCTTC. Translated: CASSSGQGSYGYTF.

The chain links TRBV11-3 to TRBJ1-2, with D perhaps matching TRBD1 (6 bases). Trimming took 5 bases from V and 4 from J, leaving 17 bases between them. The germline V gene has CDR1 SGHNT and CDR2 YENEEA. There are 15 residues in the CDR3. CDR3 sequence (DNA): TGTGCCAGCAGCCCGAACCCGGGACAACCCTATGGCTACACCTTC. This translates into CASSPNPGQPYGYTF.

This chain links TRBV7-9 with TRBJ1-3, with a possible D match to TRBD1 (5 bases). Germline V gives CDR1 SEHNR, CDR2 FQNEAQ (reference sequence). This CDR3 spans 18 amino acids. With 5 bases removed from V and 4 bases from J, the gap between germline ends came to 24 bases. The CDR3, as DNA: TGTGCCAGCAGCCCCCCGTCGTCCTGGGGGATGGGGGGAAACACCATATATTTT. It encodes CASSPPSSWGMGGNTIYF.

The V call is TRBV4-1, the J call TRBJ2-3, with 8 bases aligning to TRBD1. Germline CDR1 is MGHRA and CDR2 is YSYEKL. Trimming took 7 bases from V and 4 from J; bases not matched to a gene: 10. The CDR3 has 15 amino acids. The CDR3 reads CASTLRGTGPDTQYF. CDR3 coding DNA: TGCGCCAGCACCCTTCGAGGGACAGGCCCAGATACGCAGTATTTT.

This CDR3 is CASRRKGSGGYTGELFF. The DNA for the CDR3 is TGTGCCAGCAGAAGAAAGGGGTCGGGAGGCTACACCGGGGAGCTGTTTTTT. The V gene is TRBV27, the J gene TRBJ2-2, with 7 positions matching TRBD2. CDR3 length: 17 amino acids. CDR1 MNHEY and CDR2 SMNVEV come from the germline V gene (reference sequence). Losses at the gene ends were 6 bases for V and 3 bases for J; bases not matched to a gene: 13.